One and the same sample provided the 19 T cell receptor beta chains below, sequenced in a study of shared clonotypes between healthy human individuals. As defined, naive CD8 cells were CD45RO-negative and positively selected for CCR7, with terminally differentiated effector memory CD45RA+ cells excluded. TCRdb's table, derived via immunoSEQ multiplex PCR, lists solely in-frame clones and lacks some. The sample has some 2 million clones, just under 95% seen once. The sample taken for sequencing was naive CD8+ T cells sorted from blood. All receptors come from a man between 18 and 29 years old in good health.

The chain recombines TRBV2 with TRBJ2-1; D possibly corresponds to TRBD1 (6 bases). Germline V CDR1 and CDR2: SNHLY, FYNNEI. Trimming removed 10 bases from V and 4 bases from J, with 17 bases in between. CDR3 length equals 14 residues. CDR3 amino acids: CATHYRVSYNEQFF. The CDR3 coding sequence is TGTGCCACACACTACAGGGTCTCGTACAATGAGCAGTTCTTC.

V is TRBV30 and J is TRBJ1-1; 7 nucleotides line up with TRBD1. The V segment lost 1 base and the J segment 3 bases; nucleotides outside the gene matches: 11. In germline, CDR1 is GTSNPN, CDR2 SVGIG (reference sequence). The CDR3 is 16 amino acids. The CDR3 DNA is TGTGCCTGGAGTGGGACAGGTGTTATGAGGGACACTGAAGCTTTCTTT. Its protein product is CAWSGTGVMRDTEAFF.

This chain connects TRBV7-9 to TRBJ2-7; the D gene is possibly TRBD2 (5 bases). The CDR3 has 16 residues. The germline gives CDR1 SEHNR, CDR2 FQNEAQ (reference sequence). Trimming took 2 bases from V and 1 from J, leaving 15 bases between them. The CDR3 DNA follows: TGTGCCAGCAGCTTAAGGGAGCCAGCTCGATCCTACGAGCAGTACTTC. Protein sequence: CASSLREPARSYEQYF.

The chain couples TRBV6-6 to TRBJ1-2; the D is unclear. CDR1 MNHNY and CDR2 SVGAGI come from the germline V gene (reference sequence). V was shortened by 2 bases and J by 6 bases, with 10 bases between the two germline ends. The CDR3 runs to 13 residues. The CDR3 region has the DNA TGTGCCAGCAGTTACGATGGTGGGGATGGCTACACCTTC. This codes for CASSYDGGDGYTF.

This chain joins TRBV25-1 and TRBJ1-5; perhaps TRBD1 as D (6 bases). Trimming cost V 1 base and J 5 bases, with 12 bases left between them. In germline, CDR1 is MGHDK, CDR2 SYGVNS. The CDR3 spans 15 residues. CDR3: CASSEFEDSDQPQHF. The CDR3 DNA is TGTGCCAGCAGTGAATTTGAGGACAGTGATCAGCCCCAGCATTTT.

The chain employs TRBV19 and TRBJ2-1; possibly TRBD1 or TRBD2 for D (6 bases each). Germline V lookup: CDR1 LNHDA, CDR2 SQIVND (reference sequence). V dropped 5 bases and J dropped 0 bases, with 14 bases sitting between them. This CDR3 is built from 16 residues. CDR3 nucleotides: TGTGCCAGTAGTTTCCCGGGGGCCAGCTCCTACAATGAGCAGTTCTTC. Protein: CASSFPGASSYNEQFF.

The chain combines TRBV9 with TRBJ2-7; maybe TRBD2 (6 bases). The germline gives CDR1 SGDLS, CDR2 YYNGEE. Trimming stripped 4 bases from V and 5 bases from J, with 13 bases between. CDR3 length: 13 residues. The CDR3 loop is CASSSPPSDEQYF. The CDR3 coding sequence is TGTGCCAGCAGCTCCCCCCCTAGCGACGAGCAGTACTTC.

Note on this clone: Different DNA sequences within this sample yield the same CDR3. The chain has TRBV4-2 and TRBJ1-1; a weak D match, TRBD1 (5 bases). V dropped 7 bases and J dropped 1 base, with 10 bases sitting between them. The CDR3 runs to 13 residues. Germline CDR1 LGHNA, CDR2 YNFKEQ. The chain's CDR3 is CASTQGGNTEAFF. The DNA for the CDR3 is TGTGCCAGCACCCAGGGTGGGAACACTGAAGCTTTCTTT.

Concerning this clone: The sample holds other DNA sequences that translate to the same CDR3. The CDR3 bases are TGTGCCAGTAGTATAGAGGTGGGGGACGAGCAGTACTTC. This codes for CASSIEVGDEQYF. The chain recombines TRBV19 with TRBJ2-7; D may be TRBD1 or TRBD2 (5 bases each). CDR3 size: 13 residues. The V end was cut by 0 bases, the J end by 5 bases, with 8 bases between. Germline V gene sequence: CDR1 LNHDA, CDR2 SQIVND (reference sequence).

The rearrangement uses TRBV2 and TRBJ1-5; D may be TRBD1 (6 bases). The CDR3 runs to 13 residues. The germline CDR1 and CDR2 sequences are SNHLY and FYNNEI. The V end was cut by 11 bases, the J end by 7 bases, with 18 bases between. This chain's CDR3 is CACTGSNYQPQHF. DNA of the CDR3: TGTGCCTGCACAGGGAGCAATTACCAGCCCCAGCATTTT.

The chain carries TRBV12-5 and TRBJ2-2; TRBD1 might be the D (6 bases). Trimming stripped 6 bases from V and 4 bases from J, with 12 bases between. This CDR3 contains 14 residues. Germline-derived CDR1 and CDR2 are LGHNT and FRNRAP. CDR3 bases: TGTGCTAGTGGGGCGACAGGATCCACCGGGGAGCTGTTTTTT. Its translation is CASGATGSTGELFF.

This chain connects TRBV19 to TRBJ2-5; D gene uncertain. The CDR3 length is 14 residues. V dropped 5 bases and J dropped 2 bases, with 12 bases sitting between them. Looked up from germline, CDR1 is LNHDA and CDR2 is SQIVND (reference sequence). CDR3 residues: CASSLFLTQETQYF. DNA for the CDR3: TGTGCCAGTAGTCTTTTCCTCACTCAAGAGACCCAGTACTTC.

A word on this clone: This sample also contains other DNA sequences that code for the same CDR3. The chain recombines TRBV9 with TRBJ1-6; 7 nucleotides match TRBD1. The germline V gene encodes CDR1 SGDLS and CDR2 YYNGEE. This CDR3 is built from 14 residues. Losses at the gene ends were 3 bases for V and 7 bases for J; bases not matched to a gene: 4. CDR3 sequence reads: CASSGGDSNSPLHF. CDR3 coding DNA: TGTGCCAGCAGCGGAGGGGACAGCAATTCACCCCTCCACTTT.

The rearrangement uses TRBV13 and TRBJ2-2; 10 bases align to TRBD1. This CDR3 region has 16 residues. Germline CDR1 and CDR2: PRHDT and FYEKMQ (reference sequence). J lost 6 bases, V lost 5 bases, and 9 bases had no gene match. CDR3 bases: TGTGCCAGCAGCCCGCGACAGGGGGCGGTTTCCGGGGAGCTGTTTTTT. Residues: CASSPRQGAVSGELFF.

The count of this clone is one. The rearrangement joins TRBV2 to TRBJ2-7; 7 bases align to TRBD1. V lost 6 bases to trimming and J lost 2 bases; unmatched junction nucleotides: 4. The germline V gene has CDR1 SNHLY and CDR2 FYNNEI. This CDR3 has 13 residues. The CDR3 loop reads CASRGTDTYEQYF. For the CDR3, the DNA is TGTGCCAGCAGAGGGACAGATACCTACGAGCAGTACTTC.

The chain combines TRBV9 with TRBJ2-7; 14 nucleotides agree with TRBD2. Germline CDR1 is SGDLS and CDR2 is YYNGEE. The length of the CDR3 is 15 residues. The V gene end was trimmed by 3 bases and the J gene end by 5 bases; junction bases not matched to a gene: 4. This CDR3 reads CASSAGTSGSDEQYF. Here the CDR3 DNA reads TGTGCCAGCAGCGCCGGGACTAGCGGGAGCGACGAGCAGTACTTC.

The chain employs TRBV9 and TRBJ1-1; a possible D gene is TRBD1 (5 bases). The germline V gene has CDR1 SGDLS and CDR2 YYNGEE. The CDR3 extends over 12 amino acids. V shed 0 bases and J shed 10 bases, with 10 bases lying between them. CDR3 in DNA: TGTGCCAGCAGCGTAGAGGAGGGGCGAGCTTTCTTT. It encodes CASSVEEGRAFF.

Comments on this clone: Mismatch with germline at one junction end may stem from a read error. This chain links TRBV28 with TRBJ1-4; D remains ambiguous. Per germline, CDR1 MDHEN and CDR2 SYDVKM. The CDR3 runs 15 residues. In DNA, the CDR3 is TGTGCCAGCAGTTTAACGACACCGCCTAAGGAAAAACTGTTTTTT. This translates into CASSLTTPPKEKLFF. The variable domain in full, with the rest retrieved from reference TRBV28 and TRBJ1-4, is DVKVTQSSRYLVKRTGEKVFLECVQDMDHENMFWYRQDPGLGLRLIYFSYDVKMKEKGDIPEGYSVSREKKERFSLILESASTNQTSMYLCASSLTTPPKEKLFFGSGTQLSVL.

DNA of the CDR3: TGCGCCAGCAGCCAAGATACCCCGGGAGATTCACCCCTCCACTTT. Translation: CASSQDTPGDSPLHF. This rearrangement joins TRBV4-3 to TRBJ1-6; unclear D gene. The germline V gene has CDR1 LGHNA and CDR2 YSLEER. With 0 bases removed from V and 8 bases from J, the gap between germline ends came to 11 bases. This CDR3 is 15 amino acids long.